This TCR beta chain was documented in a study of control samples from healthy donors and cancer patients. Assay used: immunoSEQ multiplex PCR; TCRdb lists only in-frame clones, some missing. The sample has roughly 80,000 clones; nearly 90% are singletons. The CDR3 is made up of 11 amino acids. Germline loops: CDR1 SQVTM, CDR2 ANQGSEA. Trimming stripped 7 bases from V and 5 bases from J, with 11 bases between. The source is a man aged 50 or older in good health. The sequenced sample consisted of blood. This chain uses TRBV29-1 with TRBJ2-5, with D perhaps TRBD2 (6 bases). Here the CDR3 DNA reads TGCAGCGGAGGAGGGGATGAGACCCAGTACTTC. The encoded protein is CSGGGDETQYF.